One and the same sample provided the 32 T cell receptor beta chains below, sequenced in a study of graft-versus-host responses after intestinal transplantation. The authors seeded about 200,000 CFSE-labeled responder cells together with about 200,000 irradiated stimulator cells tagged with violet dye. The assay was immunoSEQ multiplex PCR, and TCRdb's table has in-frame clones only and misses some. The data contain tens of thousands of clones, roughly 44% of them seen just once; the ten biggest clones take up about 1.3%. Here the sequenced sample was alloreactive CD8+ T cells from a mixed lymphocyte reaction culture, taken before transplantation. Subset here: CFSE-low proliferating T cells sorted from approximately six-day pre-transplant mixed lymphocyte reaction (GvH or HvG direction). These receptors were collected from a human patient who was an organ donor for intestinal transplantation.

Only a few counts were recorded for this clone. The chain has TRBV4-1 and TRBJ2-1; 8 nucleotides agree with TRBD2. V lost 0 bases, J lost 7 bases, and 11 bases stayed unmatched. The CDR3 has 17 residues. Germline CDR1 reads MGHRA; CDR2 reads YSYEKL. This chain's CDR3 is CASSQDPQAGVVNEQFF. CDR3 bases: TGCGCCAGCAGCCAAGATCCGCAAGCGGGAGTTGTAAATGAGCAGTTCTTC.

The V call is TRBV4-1, the J call TRBJ2-5, with a possible D match to TRBD1 (5 bases). The CDR3 sequence is 13 residues long. The V gene lost 5 bases and the J gene lost 6 bases, with 13 bases spanning the gap. Germline CDR1 and CDR2: MGHRA and YSYEKL. The DNA for the CDR3 is TGCGCCAGCAGCATGGGGCCAGGGAAGACCCAGTACTTC. It is translated as CASSMGPGKTQYF.

This clone is labeled medium-sized. This rearrangement joins TRBV27 to TRBJ2-7; TRBD2 is a possible D gene (6 bases). Germline V gives CDR1 MNHEY, CDR2 SMNVEV (reference sequence). The CDR3 contains 14 residues. The V end was cut by 5 bases, the J end by 0 bases, with 11 bases between. CDR3 in amino acids: CASSPLAVSYEQYF. In DNA form, the CDR3 reads TGTGCCAGCAGTCCATTAGCGGTCTCCTACGAGCAGTACTTC.

V gene TRBV4-1 combines with J gene TRBJ2-1; 8 bases align to TRBD1. Germline V gives CDR1 MGHRA, CDR2 YSYEKL. Losses at the gene ends were 1 base for V and 7 bases for J; bases not matched to a gene: 6. The CDR3 extends over 15 amino acids. The CDR3 sequence: CASSQVYQGANEQFF. The DNA of the CDR3 is TGCGCCAGCAGCCAAGTGTATCAGGGGGCGAATGAGCAGTTCTTC.

This clone was detected only a few times. The V call is TRBV9, the J call TRBJ2-7, with TRBD2 identical over 7 bases. This CDR3 contains 16 residues. V lost 0 bases, J lost 0 bases, and 6 bases stayed unmatched. CDR1 is SGDLS and CDR2 is YYNGEE in the germline V gene. The CDR3 sequence: CASSVGGGFSSYEQYF. In DNA form, the CDR3 reads TGTGCCAGCAGCGTAGGGGGGGGTTTCAGCTCCTACGAGCAGTACTTC.

V gene TRBV27 combines with J gene TRBJ2-1; a weak D match, TRBD2 (6 bases). Germline-derived CDR1 and CDR2 are MNHEY and SMNVEV (reference sequence). The CDR3 extends over 14 amino acids. Deletions cut 2 bases from V and 8 bases from J, with 13 bases between. CDR3 sequence (DNA): TGTGCCAGCAGTTTACCGGGCTCGGGGGATGAGCAGTTCTTC. Its translation is CASSLPGSGDEQFF.

This CDR3 is CASSLVPSGRAVLAEQYF. The CDR3 nucleotides are TGCGCCAGCAGCTTGGTTCCTAGCGGGAGGGCCGTTCTCGCCGAGCAGTACTTC. V gene TRBV5-1 combines with J gene TRBJ2-7; 12 bases agree with TRBD2. J gave up 6 bases and V 0 bases, and 13 bases lay outside the gene matches. CDR3 length: 18 amino acids. Germline V gene lookup returns CDR1 SGHRS and CDR2 YFSETQ.

Written as DNA, the CDR3 is TGTGCCAGCTCTAGTCTAGGGGAGCTGTTTTTT. Protein product: CASSSLGELFF. This chain connects TRBV28 to TRBJ2-2; D uncertain. The CDR3 consists of 11 residues. Trimming cost V 8 bases and J 8 bases, with 9 bases left between them. Per germline, CDR1 MDHEN and CDR2 SYDVKM.

The chain uses TRBV29-1 and TRBJ2-2; no firm D call. V was pared by 7 bases and J by 1 base, with 4 bases between. The CDR3 extends over 11 amino acids. Germline-derived CDR1 and CDR2 are SQVTM and ANQGSEA. CDR3 sequence: CSALNTGELFF. Here the CDR3 DNA reads TGCAGCGCCCTGAACACCGGGGAGCTGTTTTTT.

This chain links TRBV28 with TRBJ2-1, with D possibly being TRBD1 or TRBD2 (6 bases each). V lost 1 base, J lost 4 bases, and 11 bases lay in between. The CDR3 sequence is 15 residues long. From germline, CDR1 is MDHEN and CDR2 SYDVKM. CDR3 nucleotides: TGTGCCAGCAGTTTATACCCGGGGGCATACAATGAGCAGTTCTTC. This sequence encodes CASSLYPGAYNEQFF.

This clone was detected only a few times. The chain has TRBV6-1 and TRBJ2-5; no firm D call. The CDR3 extends over 11 amino acids. Trimming shortened V by 8 bases and J by 5 bases, and 9 bases separated the two germline ends. The germline V gene encodes CDR1 MNHNS and CDR2 SASEGT. This CDR3 reads CASGVGETQYF. The CDR3 DNA is TGTGCCAGCGGCGTTGGCGAGACCCAGTACTTC.

The rearrangement links TRBV23-1 to TRBJ1-5; D remains ambiguous. TRBV23-1 is reported as an ORF; its role is uncertain. The CDR3 runs to 18 residues. The V and J ends lost 1 base and 0 bases respectively, with 16 bases between them. The CDR3 is CASSQFPTRVHSNQPQHF. CDR3 bases: TGCGCCAGCAGTCAATTCCCGACTAGGGTTCATAGCAATCAGCCCCAGCATTTT.

The chain has TRBV7-9 and TRBJ2-1; 8 positions agree with TRBD2. CDR3 length: 15 amino acids. Losses at the gene ends were 1 base for V and 8 bases for J; bases not matched to a gene: 7. Germline values: CDR1 SEHNR, CDR2 FQNEAQ (reference sequence). Written as DNA, the CDR3 is TGTGCCAGCAGCTTAGTTCAGCGGGAGTTCGATGAGCAGTTCTTC. It specifies CASSLVQREFDEQFF.

V is TRBV4-1 and J is TRBJ2-7, with TRBD2 matching 8 bases. The CDR3 is 16 residues long. Looked up from germline, CDR1 is MGHRA and CDR2 is YSYEKL. Germline trimming cut 3 bases from V and 4 bases from J; bases unmatched to any gene: 11. DNA of the CDR3: TGCGCCAGCAGCCATCTCACTGAGAGCGGGAGTTACGAGCAGTACTTC. Translating it yields CASSHLTESGSYEQYF.

The rearrangement links TRBV5-1 to TRBJ2-7, with 8 bases matching TRBD2. The trim removed 5 bases at V and 4 bases at J, leaving 8 bases unmatched. The CDR3 consists of 14 residues. Germline assignment: CDR1 SGHRS and CDR2 YFSETQ. The CDR3 bases are TGCGCCAGCAGGGAAGGGCGGGGGGATTACGAGCAGTACTTC. Translation: CASREGRGDYEQYF.

V is TRBV5-1 and J is TRBJ2-1; TRBD2 matches 14 bases. Losses at the gene ends were 0 bases for V and 7 bases for J; bases not matched to a gene: 0. Germline lookup yields CDR1 SGHRS and CDR2 YFSETQ. This CDR3 is built from 15 residues. CDR3 sequence (DNA): TGCGCCAGCAGCTTGGGACTAGCGGGAGGGAATGAGCAGTTCTTC. Its protein product is CASSLGLAGGNEQFF.

The chain recombines TRBV7-9 with TRBJ1-2; D is unclear. The V and J ends lost 1 base and 1 base respectively, with 13 bases between them. The germline CDR1 and CDR2 sequences are SEHNR and FQNEAQ (reference sequence). The CDR3 contains 16 residues. CDR3 protein: CASSLESGSLNYGYTF. The CDR3 DNA is TGTGCCAGCAGCTTAGAGTCCGGGAGCCTTAACTATGGCTACACCTTC.

The chain combines TRBV10-3 with TRBJ2-7; TRBD1 is a possible D gene (5 bases). CDR3 size: 12 residues. V lost 6 bases and J lost 3, with 9 bases in between. CDR1 and CDR2 from the germline V gene are ENHRY and SYGVKD. Here the CDR3 reads CAIRVDNYEQYF. In DNA, the CDR3 is TGTGCCATCAGGGTGGACAACTACGAGCAGTACTTC.

This sequence joins TRBV9 and TRBJ2-5; D is ambiguous. Matching the DNA end better, TRBJ2-7 makes the J call doubtful. The CDR3 is made up of 14 amino acids. The germline gives CDR1 SGDLS, CDR2 YYNGEE. CDR3 protein: CASSPEGPLYEQYF. The CDR3 DNA reads TGTGCCAGCAGCCCTGAAGGCCCCCTTTACGAGCAGTACTTC.

The chain combines TRBV19 with TRBJ2-7; 9 bases agree with TRBD2. This CDR3 comprises 15 residues. Trimming cost V 5 bases and J 5 bases; bases outside gene matches: 10. CDR1 is LNHDA, CDR2 SQIVND, per germline (reference sequence). CDR3 sequence (DNA): TGTGCCAGTAGTCCCCTCCTAGCGGGACTTCACGAGCAGTACTTC. It encodes CASSPLLAGLHEQYF. The full variable domain, rest sourced from reference TRBV19 and TRBJ2-7, is DGGITQSPKYLFRKEGQNVTLSCEQNLNHDAMYWYRQDPGQGLRLIYYSQIVNDFQKGDIAEGYSVSREKKESFPLTVTSAQKNPTAFYLCASSPLLAGLHEQYFGPGTRLTVT.

The sample holds a few counts of this clone. CDR3 residues: CASRRGENTEAFF. The CDR3 DNA reads TGTGCCAGCAGGAGGGGGGAGAACACTGAAGCTTTCTTT. The chain joins TRBV2 to TRBJ1-1, with D possibly TRBD1 on 6 matching bases. Per the germline V gene, CDR1 is SNHLY and CDR2 is FYNNEI. Trimming cost V 6 bases and J 1 base, with 9 bases left between them. The CDR3 covers 13 residues.

CDR3 DNA: TGTGCCAGTAGTCTGTACAAGACATCACAAAGTCGGGCCAACGTCCTGACTTTC. Translating gives CASSLYKTSQSRANVLTF. V and J are TRBV19 and TRBJ2-6; D is ambiguous. The germline gives CDR1 LNHDA, CDR2 SQIVND (reference sequence). V lost 5 bases and J 5 bases, leaving 22 bases between the germline ends. This CDR3 region has 18 residues.

The chain recombines TRBV7-7 with TRBJ2-7; D gene uncertain. The germline gives CDR1 SSHAT, CDR2 FNYEAQ (reference sequence). This CDR3 has 11 residues. V was clipped by 5 bases and J by 6 bases, with 8 bases between them. CDR3 nucleotides: TGTGCCAGCAGCCCTGGCCCCGAGCAGTACTTC. Translating it yields CASSPGPEQYF.

This chain connects TRBV6-6 to TRBJ2-7, with 8 positions matching TRBD1. The CDR3 sequence is 14 residues long. CDR1 MNHNY and CDR2 SVGAGI come from the germline V gene (reference sequence). V lost 6 bases and J lost 1; bases outside the gene matches: 5. The CDR3 DNA reads TGTGCCAGCAGCCCCAGGGGGCAGTCCTACGAGCAGTACTTC. Protein product: CASSPRGQSYEQYF.

This clone occurred once. This sequence joins TRBV13 and TRBJ2-7, with D perhaps matching TRBD2 (5 bases). The germline CDR1 and CDR2 sequences are PRHDT and FYEKMQ (reference sequence). Trimming pared 0 bases from V and 3 bases from J, leaving 9 bases between. The CDR3 is 14 residues long. The DNA of the CDR3 is TGTGCCAGCAGCTTAGGCGGTACTAGCTACGAGCAGTACTTC. This encodes CASSLGGTSYEQYF.

V and J are TRBV9 and TRBJ2-2; D gene uncertain. Germline assignment: CDR1 SGDLS and CDR2 YYNGEE. The CDR3 loop spans 13 amino acids. Trimming removed 3 bases at V and 7 bases at J, with 10 bases between. The CDR3 reads CASSAGDGGELFF. CDR3 nucleotide sequence: TGTGCCAGCAGCGCAGGCGACGGCGGGGAGCTGTTTTTT.

The V call is TRBV9, the J call TRBJ2-1; D is possibly TRBD2 (5 bases). The germline V and J ends were trimmed by 3 bases and 10 bases, with 17 bases remaining between them. The germline CDR1 and CDR2 sequences are SGDLS and YYNGEE. The CDR3 spans 14 residues. This CDR3 reads CASSAEGPLWEQFF. CDR3 sequence (DNA): TGTGCCAGCAGCGCCGAGGGCCCCCTTTGGGAGCAGTTCTTC.

The V and J genes are TRBV5-6 and TRBJ2-1, with 9 bases fitting TRBD2. Germline loops: CDR1 SGHDT, CDR2 YYEEEE. This CDR3 contains 18 residues. V was pared by 5 bases and J by 7 bases, with 19 bases of the junction left unmatched. CDR3 coding DNA: TGTGCCAGCAGATCCTCTCTAGCGGGATCTTTATACGGGAATGAGCAGTTCTTC. The encoded protein is CASRSSLAGSLYGNEQFF.

This clone was picked up a small number of times. The chain recombines TRBV30 with TRBJ1-1, with a possible D match to TRBD1 (5 bases). This CDR3 spans 11 amino acids. Germline assignment: CDR1 GTSNPN and CDR2 SVGIG (reference sequence). Trimming took 7 bases from V and 5 from J, leaving 11 bases between them. The CDR3: CAYTRGTEAFF. The DNA for the CDR3 is TGTGCCTATACAAGGGGAACTGAAGCTTTCTTT.

The genes are TRBV7-2 and TRBJ2-7; 8 positions match TRBD2. The V gene's germline CDR1 is SGHTA and CDR2 FQGNSA. The CDR3 runs 16 residues. J was trimmed by 3 bases and V by 5 bases; bases with no gene match: 12. The CDR3 spells CASSQDVLAGHYEQYF. CDR3 DNA: TGTGCCAGCAGCCAAGATGTCCTAGCGGGTCACTACGAGCAGTACTTC.

The gene calls are TRBV10-3 and TRBJ1-1; no definite D call. Looked up from germline, CDR1 is ENHRY and CDR2 is SYGVKD. The CDR3 has 13 residues. Trimming cost V 6 bases and J 2 bases, with 10 bases left between them. The CDR3 loop reads CAISSGINTEAFF. CDR3 bases: TGTGCCATCAGCTCGGGTATCAACACTGAAGCTTTCTTT.

This rearrangement joins TRBV6-5 to TRBJ1-1; the match to TRBD1 covers 8 bases. J lost 2 bases, V lost 2 bases, and 4 bases had no gene match. Germline V gene data show CDR1 as MNHEY and CDR2 as SVGAGI. This CDR3 contains 15 residues. CDR3 region: CASSYRGQVNTEAFF. CDR3 nucleotides: TGTGCCAGCAGTTACAGGGGACAGGTCAACACTGAAGCTTTCTTT.